Described below is a single TCR beta chain sequence and its context. This sample is drawn from a study of beta chain features in type 1 diabetes. The V gene's germline CDR1 is SGHTA and CDR2 FQGNSA. The CDR3 extends over 16 amino acids. Trimming took 5 bases from V and 1 from J, leaving 18 bases between them. Expressed TCRB transcripts were sequenced because the entire RNA isolate underwent reverse transcription. Only in-frame clones appear in the TCRdb table, and some are missing; sequencing was by immunoSEQ multiplex PCR. The sample contains about 360,000 clones, 10% to 15% of which appear only once.

The sample was naive CD4+ T cells from blood. The source of this sequence is a man in his late teens or twenties in good health. The J gene is TRBJ2-7, the V gene TRBV7-2, with D hard to call. CDR3 sequence: CASSPERPTFSYEQYF. The CDR3 region has the DNA TGTGCCAGCAGCCCCGAGCGTCCCACTTTTTCCTACGAGCAGTACTTC.